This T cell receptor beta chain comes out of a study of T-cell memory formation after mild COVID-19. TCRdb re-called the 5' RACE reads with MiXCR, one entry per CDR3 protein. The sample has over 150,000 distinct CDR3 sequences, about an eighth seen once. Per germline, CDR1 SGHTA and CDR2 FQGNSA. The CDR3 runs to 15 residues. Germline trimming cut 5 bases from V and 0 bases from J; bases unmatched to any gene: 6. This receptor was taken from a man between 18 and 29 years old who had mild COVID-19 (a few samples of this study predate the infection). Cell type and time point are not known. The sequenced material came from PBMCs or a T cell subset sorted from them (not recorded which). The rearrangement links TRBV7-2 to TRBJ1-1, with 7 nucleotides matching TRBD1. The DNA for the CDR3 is TGTGCCAGCAGCCCGTCGGGACAGCTGAACACTGAAGCTTTCTTT. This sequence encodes CASSPSGQLNTEAFF.